What follows are 17 T cell receptor beta chains derived from one specimen sequenced in a study of blood T cell repertoires in COVID-19. Produced via immunoSEQ multiplex PCR; TCRdb's table is partial and in-frame only. The table has roughly 120,000 clones, approximately 84% seen once. The sample taken for sequencing was peripheral blood. These receptor sequences come from a woman aged 40 to 50 with acute or convalescent COVID-19.

The gene calls are TRBV21-1 and TRBJ1-1; TRBD1, as called in the table, went unchecked against the DNA. TRBV21-1 has pseudogene status. This CDR3 is 15 amino acids long. The DNA for the CDR3 is TGTGCCAGCAGCAAAGGGGGGGACAGATATTCTGAAGCTTTCTTT. Translation: CASSKGGDRYSEAFF.

The CDR3 loop reads CASSLAGGVADTQYF. As DNA, the CDR3 is TGTGCCAGCAGCTTAGCTGGCGGGGTAGCAGATACGCAGTATTTT. The chain combines TRBV7-6 with TRBJ2-3; TRBD2 might be the D (6 bases). This CDR3 spans 15 amino acids. V lost 0 bases and J 4 bases, leaving 11 bases between the germline ends. The V gene's germline CDR1 is SGHVS and CDR2 FNYEAQ.

This clone was found once. The chain couples TRBV25-1 to TRBJ1-4; maybe TRBD1 (5 bases). CDR1 and CDR2 (germline): MGHDK, SYGVNS. This CDR3 has 14 amino acids. V was pared by 6 bases and J by 6 bases, with 14 bases between. The CDR3 DNA reads as TGTGCCAGCAGGAAGGACGGGGGGGATGAAAAACTGTTTTTT. As protein: CASRKDGGDEKLFF.

This chain connects TRBV5-6 to TRBJ2-4, with TRBD2 identical over 7 bases. This CDR3 comprises 17 residues. Trimming removed 2 bases from V and 3 bases from J; junction bases left unmatched: 11. Looked up from germline, CDR1 is SGHDT and CDR2 is YYEEEE. The chain's CDR3 is CASSFAKSGTNKNIQYF. DNA of the CDR3: TGTGCCAGCAGCTTCGCGAAATCCGGGACTAACAAAAACATTCAGTACTTC.

The chain has TRBV2 and TRBJ2-7; maybe TRBD1 (5 bases). The CDR3 totals 13 residues. Germline-derived CDR1 and CDR2 are SNHLY and FYNNEI. Between the trimmed V and J ends, which lost 4 bases and 3 bases, there was a span of 10 bases. CDR3 protein: CASSVQGDYEQYF. The CDR3 coding sequence is TGTGCCAGCAGTGTGCAGGGCGACTACGAGCAGTACTTC. Using reference TRBV2 and TRBJ2-7 for the parts outside the CDR3, the full variable domain is EPEVTQTPSHQVTQMGQEVILRCVPISNHLYFYWYRQILGQKVEFLVSFYNNEISEKSEIFDDQFSVERPDGSNFTLKIRSTKLEDSAMYFCASSVQGDYEQYFGPGTRLTVT.

The gene calls are TRBV7-8 and TRBJ2-3; tentative D call: TRBD2 (5 bases). This CDR3 is 17 amino acids long. The ends were cut back, 1 base at V and 3 bases at J, with 17 bases in the middle. Germline lookup yields CDR1 SGHVS and CDR2 FQNEAQ. This CDR3 reads CASSLVRSGGFTDTQYF. In nucleotides, the CDR3 is TGTGCCAGCAGCTTAGTGAGGTCAGGAGGATTTACAGATACGCAGTATTTT.

The chain is built from TRBV20-1 and TRBJ1-1; no clear D gene. Germline V CDR1 and CDR2: DFQATT, SNEGSKA (reference sequence). Trimming removed 3 bases from V and 2 bases from J, with 7 bases in between. CDR3 length equals 12 residues. The CDR3 DNA sequence: TGCAGTGCTAGTAGCCCCAACACTGAAGCTTTCTTT. Translation: CSASSPNTEAFF.

This clone showed up just once. CDR3 in amino acids: CASSNRDRRLAFF. CDR3 bases: TGTGCCAGCAGTAACCGGGACAGGCGGCTAGCTTTCTTT. J is TRBJ1-1 and V is TRBV6-5, with 8 nucleotides matching TRBD1. The CDR3 is 13 residues long. Per germline, CDR1 MNHEY and CDR2 SVGAGI. V gave up 5 bases and J gave up 10 bases; unmatched junction bases: 9.

J is TRBJ1-1 and V is TRBV21-1; TRBD1 reflects the table's D call only, with no check against the DNA. TRBV21-1 is a documented pseudogene. The CDR3 is made up of 17 amino acids. As DNA, the CDR3 is TGTGCCAGCAGCCGTTGTCGGGGACAGGGGGGAGGGTGTGAAGCTTTCTTT. Protein product: CASSRCRGQGGGCEAFF.

This rearrangement joins TRBV2 to TRBJ2-7; D is undetermined. V lost 5 bases to trimming and J lost 7 bases, with 9 bases between them. The CDR3 spans 11 residues. From germline, CDR1 is SNHLY and CDR2 FYNNEI. In nucleotides, the CDR3 is TGTGCCAGCAGTCCTCAGTTGGAGCAGTACTTC. Protein: CASSPQLEQYF. Supplemented by reference TRBV2 and TRBJ2-7, the full variable domain reads EPEVTQTPSHQVTQMGQEVILRCVPISNHLYFYWYRQILGQKVEFLVSFYNNEISEKSEIFDDQFSVERPDGSNFTLKIRSTKLEDSAMYFCASSPQLEQYFGPGTRLTVT.

Details on this clone: This same CDR3 is encoded by further DNA sequences in the sample. The chain joins TRBV7-2 to TRBJ2-7; D is perhaps TRBD1 (5 bases). This CDR3 is 13 amino acids long. Germline loops: CDR1 SGHTA, CDR2 FQGNSA. Trimming left V 1 base short and J 3 bases short, with 7 bases between. CDR3 in DNA: TGTGCCAGCAGCTTAGGTAGGGGCTACGAGCAGTACTTC. The encoded protein is CASSLGRGYEQYF.

The chain employs TRBV30 and TRBJ1-4, with D unclear. This CDR3 has 13 amino acids. The ends were cut back, 1 base at V and 5 bases at J, with 8 bases in the middle. Germline values: CDR1 GTSNPN, CDR2 SVGIG (reference sequence). CDR3 sequence: CAWSERRNEKLFF. DNA of the CDR3: TGTGCCTGGAGTGAGCGTAGGAATGAAAAACTGTTTTTT.

The chain recombines TRBV7-8 with TRBJ1-2; D might be TRBD1 (5 bases). V shed 9 bases and J shed 7 bases, with 21 bases lying between them. The CDR3 runs 14 residues. The germline CDR1 and CDR2 sequences are SGHVS and FQNEAQ. CDR3 sequence reads: CASKTSGGVGGYTF. DNA of the CDR3: TGTGCCAGTAAAACTAGCGGAGGGGTAGGTGGCTACACCTTC.

The CDR3 loop is CASKGPGYGYTF. Here the CDR3 DNA reads TGTGCCAGTAAGGGGCCGGGCTATGGCTACACCTTC. The genes are TRBV19 and TRBJ1-2; a weak D match, TRBD1 (5 bases). The CDR3 is 12 residues long. Trimming took 7 bases from V and 4 from J, leaving 10 bases between them. The germline V gene encodes CDR1 LNHDA and CDR2 SQIVND (reference sequence).

This chain joins TRBV9 and TRBJ1-2; 8 nucleotides agree with TRBD1. CDR1 is SGDLS and CDR2 is YYNGEE in the germline V gene. This CDR3 is 15 amino acids long. V was clipped by 5 bases and J by 4 bases; unmatched bases: 10. The CDR3 DNA sequence: TGTGCCAGCAGTCGAGCAGGGGGCGATCCCTATGGCTACACCTTC. This gives the protein CASSRAGGDPYGYTF.

This chain connects TRBV7-2 to TRBJ1-1; D remains ambiguous. This CDR3 contains 13 residues. V was cut by 3 bases and J by 0 bases, with 5 bases left in between. The germline V gene has CDR1 SGHTA and CDR2 FQGNSA. In DNA, the CDR3 is TGTGCCAGCAGCTTTTCAGTGAACACTGAAGCTTTCTTT. Protein product: CASSFSVNTEAFF.

The rearrangement uses TRBV18 and TRBJ2-3; 7 positions match TRBD1. Germline V gene lookup returns CDR1 KGHSH and CDR2 LQKENI. CDR3 length: 14 amino acids. V dropped 7 bases and J dropped 2; count of bases not matched to a gene: 6. The CDR3 loop reads CASFGTAITDTQYF. The CDR3 nucleotides read TGTGCCAGCTTCGGGACAGCGATCACAGATACGCAGTATTTT.